The subject of this entry is one T cell receptor beta chain. In its sample, this clone was seen a few times. Its binding antigen is unknown. No per-base quality is available; no much larger clone lies one base away. The entire amount of isolated RNA was reverse transcribed using the High Capacity cDNA Reverse Transcription Kit, so the sequenced TCRB transcripts were expressed ones. Naive, central memory and regulatory T cell samples underwent deep immunoSEQ sequencing, averaging roughly 3.3 million total reads per sample. After sorted cells were lysed in RLT buffer, RNA was extracted with DNase-treated RNeasy Micro or Mini kits, with the choice depending on cell number. Each cell subset was processed separately to prevent cross-contamination, with patient and healthy donor samples processed together. The immunoSEQ multiplex PCR was used to amplify TCRB sequences from cDNA, generating 87-bp fragments that spanned the CDR3 region. Sequencing of the amplicons was performed on the Illumina HiSeq platform. As for how the authors treated the data: PCR bias was corrected computationally using synthetic template baselines, and reads within Hamming distance 2 were collapsed, with unmergeable singletons discarded. Reads were aligned to IMGT to assign V, D and J genes, CDR3 length, and insertions or deletions at six rearrangement sites. Clonotype counts were normalized to sorted cell number within each subset before computing true diversity and Gini coefficients with the tcR R package. The overlap coefficient, calculated on TCRB nucleotide sequences, was used to quantify repertoire sharing. In its TCRdb copy, this immuneACCESS table keeps in-frame sequences only and misses some clones. Where compared with another copy, unresolved V genes explain less than half of these, and the others have no known cause. That table supplies the V and J calls and clone size; D and trimming were determined from the DNA. The sample table records approximately 170,000 clones; less than 10% of these occur just once. Clones ranked in the top ten supply roughly 0.5% of the sample.

Looking up the germline V gene yields CDR1 LGHNA and CDR2 YNFKEQ. Between the V and J ends, shortened by 5 bases and 0 bases respectively, the junction contains 7 bases. From the cysteine through the phenylalanine, the CDR3 covers 14 amino acids. Of the read, only the CDR3 DNA is kept; its 42 bases are in frame from base 1. The data are from a study of beta chain features in type 1 diabetes (dated by TCRdb to 2017 to 2018). Notes on the research overall: Patients and healthy donors did not differ in mean age, gender distribution, total cell number or subset yield. Regulatory and stem cell-like memory subsets were isolated from only 8 patients and roughly eight healthy donors, whereas naive and central memory subsets came from all 30 or so donors. The study compared the TCRB repertoires of sorted circulating CD4+ T cell subsets in recently diagnosed type 1 diabetes patients with those in matched healthy donors. A total of 100 million to 110 million sorted cells were examined across all samples, and a strong correlation was observed between cell number per subset and RNA yield.

What the research found in general, with its limitations: Naive, central memory and regulatory TCRB repertoires appeared more similar among patients than among healthy donors. PCR might favor shorter templates, but patient and control samples were amplified and corrected together, so any skew would affect both groups equally. Patients with type 1 diabetes made fewer insertions and deleted more nucleotides at VDJ recombination sites, implying thymic rearrangement abnormalities. Because the HLA sub-analyses included only small numbers of individuals, any influence of HLA type on TCRB rearrangement was left unresolved. Because cDNA was sequenced instead of genomic DNA, activated cells with high expression could be over-represented, although the groups did not differ in activation or CD3 levels. A moderate but significant shortening of TCRB CDR3 length was observed in type 1 diabetes patients in all four CD4+ subsets.

Each donor gave one peripheral blood draw, around 0.12 L on average, collected into heparinised tubes. A BD FACSAria II was used to sort naive, central memory, regulatory and stem cell-like memory CD4+ T cells with a panel that included CD45RO, CCR7, CD25, CD127, CD95 and CD27. All sorted populations exceeded 95% purity. PBMCs were separated immediately by Lymphoprep density gradient centrifugation and were stained directly, without being cultured. So that batch effects would be minimized, each experiment stained and sorted samples in pairs, pairing one healthy donor with one patient. The source is a man aged 18 to 30 with type 1 diabetes. Recombination joined TRBV4-2 with TRBJ2-2; TRBD1 is a weak D gene call, 6 bases matching. The sample comprised central memory CD4+ T cells from blood. CDR3 protein: CASSRQANTGELFF. The DNA sequence is as follows: TGTGCCAGCAGCAGACAGGCGAACACCGGGGAGCTGTTTTTT.